The clone carrying this T cell receptor beta chain was picked up a small number of times. The CDR3 is 9 residues long. Germline assignment: CDR1 ENHRY and CDR2 SYGVKD. The V end was cut by 7 bases, the J end by 7 bases, with 4 bases between. Genomic DNA constituted the template upon which TCR beta VDJ and CDR3 profiling was performed. TCRdb redid the calling of the reads with MiXCR, one entry per CDR3 protein. The top ten hold approximately 1.2% of the sample, which has 200,000 to 250,000 distinct CDR3 sequences, 30% to 35% seen once. These data are taken from a study of CD8+CD57+ T cells in acquired aplastic anemia. Study context: The study obtained an average of around 3.1 ug of DNA from sorted CD4+ and CD8+ cells. Among healthy donors, CD4+ cells averaged approximately 10 million reads.

The J gene is TRBJ1-2, the V gene TRBV10-3, with D hard to call. The sequence derives from a human donor in good health, serving as a control. Specimen: sorted CD4+, CD8+, or CD8+CD57+ T cells (not recorded which) from PBMCs. CDR3 bases: TGTGCCATCAAAACTGGCTACACCTTC. This encodes CAIKTGYTF.